This entry lists 10 T cell receptor beta chains sequenced from one sample in a study of cytotoxic CD8 clonotypes in ibrutinib-treated CLL. Clones were read by immunoSEQ multiplex PCR, and TCRdb kept only the in-frame ones, dropping some. The repertoire holds under 30,000 clones, around 52% seen once, with around 5% in the top ten. The sequences come from PBMCs, collected before ibrutinib treatment. The source of these receptors is a human donor with chronic lymphocytic leukemia.

The rearrangement uses TRBV9 and TRBJ2-1; TRBD2 matches 8 bases. The J segment lost 13 bases and the V segment lost 0 bases, leaving 6 bases of the junction unmatched. The CDR3 is 13 residues long. In germline, CDR1 is SGDLS, CDR2 YYNGEE. Written as DNA, the CDR3 is TGTGCCAGCAGCGTAGATCTTAGCGGGAACCAGTTCTTC. It translates to CASSVDLSGNQFF.

The chain carries TRBV2 and TRBJ2-1; 9 positions match TRBD2. V shed 4 bases, J shed 7 bases, and the junction held 8 bases outside the gene matches. The CDR3 contains 15 residues. Germline V lookup: CDR1 SNHLY, CDR2 FYNNEI. The CDR3 DNA is TGTGCCAGCAGTGTCCCTGGGCTAGCGGGGAATGAGCAGTTCTTC. Translated, it gives CASSVPGLAGNEQFF.

The chain has TRBV19 and TRBJ1-1; 7 bases agree with TRBD1. Unmatched junction bases numbered 7, after V lost 9 bases and J lost 3 bases. This CDR3 comprises 13 residues. Germline V lookup: CDR1 LNHDA, CDR2 SQIVND (reference sequence). The CDR3 DNA follows: TGTGCCAGCACCGACAGGGTATACACTGAAGCTTTCTTT. Protein sequence: CASTDRVYTEAFF.

The chain combines TRBV7-2 with TRBJ2-3; D is tentatively TRBD1 or TRBD2 (7 bases each). The CDR3 sequence is 14 residues long. V lost 5 bases and J 2 bases, leaving 11 bases between the germline ends. Germline CDR1 is SGHTA and CDR2 is FQGNSA. The CDR3 loop reads CASSQGDYTDTQYF. CDR3 DNA sequence: TGTGCCAGCAGCCAGGGGGACTACACAGATACGCAGTATTTT.

Sample share makes this clone medium-sized. The chain uses TRBV19 and TRBJ1-2, with TRBD1 matching 8 bases. Germline V gene sequence: CDR1 LNHDA, CDR2 SQIVND (reference sequence). The CDR3 covers 12 residues. After removal of 6 bases from V and 3 bases from J, the junction contained 0 bases not matched to a gene. Here the CDR3 reads CASRGQDYGYTF. DNA for the CDR3: TGTGCCAGTAGGGGACAGGACTATGGCTACACCTTC.

The V and J genes are TRBV6-5 and TRBJ1-5, with 7 positions matching TRBD1. The CDR3 loop spans 15 amino acids. V dropped 7 bases and J dropped 2; count of bases not matched to a gene: 8. Germline CDR1 is MNHEY and CDR2 is SVGAGI. The CDR3 nucleotides are TGTGCCAGCAACCCGCGACAGGGCGGCAATCAGCCCCAGCATTTT. It yields the protein CASNPRQGGNQPQHF.

The table lists this clone with a few counts. The chain has TRBV19 and TRBJ2-5; 12 nucleotides match TRBD2. The CDR3 is made up of 14 amino acids. J was trimmed by 9 bases and V by 8 bases; bases with no gene match: 10. Germline V gene data show CDR1 as LNHDA and CDR2 as SQIVND (reference sequence). Written as DNA, the CDR3 is TGTGCCAGTGGAGCTAGCGGGGGGGCCGGGGCCCAGTACTTC. Translated: CASGASGGAGAQYF.

This clone has only a few counts. The chain has TRBV9 and TRBJ2-3; the match to TRBD1 covers 10 bases. This CDR3 spans 18 amino acids. V shed 3 bases, J shed 0 bases, and the junction held 10 bases outside the gene matches. Germline assignment: CDR1 SGDLS and CDR2 YYNGEE. The CDR3 loop reads CASSGGQGRRTSTDTQYF. The CDR3, as DNA: TGTGCCAGCAGCGGGGGACAGGGGCGGCGGACTAGCACAGATACGCAGTATTTT. Combining the CDR3 with reference TRBV9 and TRBJ2-3 gives the whole variable domain DSGVTQTPKHLITATGQRVTLRCSPRSGDLSVYWYQQSLDQGLQFLIQYYNGEERAKGNILERFSAQQFPDLHSELNLSSLELGDSALYFCASSGGQGRRTSTDTQYFGPGTRLTVL.

In nucleotides, the CDR3 is TGTGCCAGCCTCGGGGTCAACAATGAGCAGTTCTTC. Its protein product is CASLGVNNEQFF. The chain links TRBV5-6 to TRBJ2-1; possible D gene TRBD2, 5 bases. V was shortened by 7 bases and J by 5 bases, with 10 bases between the two germline ends. Germline CDR1 reads SGHDT; CDR2 reads YYEEEE. The CDR3 is made up of 12 amino acids.

The chain employs TRBV10-2 and TRBJ2-5, with 8 nucleotides matching TRBD2. The CDR3 length is 15 residues. V was clipped by 3 bases and J by 5 bases; unmatched bases: 8. Germline CDR1 WSHSY, CDR2 SAAADI. In nucleotides, the CDR3 is TGCGCCAGCAGTGATTTCAGCGGGAGTGGGGAGACCCAGTACTTC. Translation gives CASSDFSGSGETQYF.